The TCR beta chain under discussion was sequenced for a study of T cell responses to AZD1222 COVID-19 vaccine. Study background: Second-dose timings of about 4 or about 12 weeks were pooled.

Here immunoSEQ multiplex PCR was the method, and the copy in TCRdb shows in-frame clones only, minus some. The sample lists 150,000 or so clones, under 95% occurring once. CDR1 is MNHEY, CDR2 SVGAGI, per germline. The V segment lost 3 bases and the J segment 12 bases; nucleotides outside the gene matches: 9. The CDR3 consists of 14 residues. Study-level points and caveats: Females outnumbered males among donors, who were mostly white British; clonal diversity was possibly underestimated. Recipients of AZD1222 seropositive at baseline numbered only 5 or 6. Nearly half of unique spike-specific TCRs reportedly avoided B.1.351 and B.1.1.7 mutated regions.

A note on this clone: Its antigen is unknown.

The rearrangement links TRBV6-5 to TRBJ1-1, with TRBD1 matching over 11 bases. The TCR was taken from an adult in good health. The starting material was peripheral blood, obtained on day 0 of AZD1222 vaccination. DNA for the CDR3: TGTGCCAGCAGTTATAAGGACAGGGGGCATCGGTCTTTCTTT. Protein product: CASSYKDRGHRSFF.